A selection of T cell receptor beta chains follows, all from one sample in a study of response to subunit inactivated influenza vaccine. TCRdb reanalysed the RT-PCR reads using MiXCR and keeps one entry per CDR3 protein. Here the sample spans 280,000 or so distinct CDR3 sequences, 20% to 25% being singletons. Sequences were derived from PBMCs from blood, sampled 21 months after vaccination. The receptor set was obtained from a man between 50 and 70 years old who received an inactivated influenza vaccine. CDR3s include the opening cysteine and the closing phenylalanine or tryptophan. Fields, in order: CDR3 protein, CDR3 DNA, V gene, J gene, clone size, D gene. D genes are given only for firm matches. Rows may omit the clone size; those that give it use once, few, many or a size class.

CDR3: CAWSAGTGGRQPQHF
DNA: TGTGCCTGGAGCGCCGGGACAGGGGGACGACAGCCCCAGCATTTT
V: TRBV30
J: TRBJ1-5
size: many
D: TRBD1

CDR3: CASSLAGGLPNTEAFF
DNA: TGTGCCAGCAGCTTAGCGGGGGGACTGCCGAACACTGAAGCTTTCTTT
V: TRBV7-2
J: TRBJ1-1
size: .
D: .

CDR3: CASSYPRTGGGSGNTIYF
DNA: TGTGCCAGCAGTTACCCGCGGACAGGGGGCGGCTCGGGAAACACCATATATTTT
V: TRBV6-5
J: TRBJ1-3
size: few
D: TRBD1

CDR3: CASSLVRFLTDTQYF
DNA: TGCGCCAGCAGCTTGGTTCGTTTCCTCACAGATACGCAGTATTTT
V: TRBV5-1
J: TRBJ2-3
size: .
D: .

CDR3: CSARATGVDYNEQFF
DNA: TGCAGTGCTAGAGCGACAGGGGTGGACTACAATGAGCAGTTCTTC
V: TRBV20-1
J: TRBJ2-1
size: .
D: TRBD1

CDR3: CASSSLTAEQFF
DNA: TGCGCCAGCAGCTCCCTTACGGCCGAGCAGTTCTTC
V: TRBV5-1
J: TRBJ2-1
size: few
D: .

CDR3: CASSQERQANEKLFF
DNA: TGTGCCAGCAGCCAAGAGAGGCAGGCTAATGAAAAACTGTTTTTT
V: TRBV4-2
J: TRBJ1-4
size: few
D: .

CDR3: CASSQDRGGAQAFF
DNA: TGTGCCAGCAGCCAGGACAGGGGTGGAGCCCAAGCTTTCTTT
V: TRBV14
J: TRBJ1-1
size: few
D: TRBD1

CDR3: CSARKGTNNSPLHF
DNA: TGCAGTGCTAGAAAAGGGACCAATAATTCACCCCTCCACTTT
V: TRBV20-1
J: TRBJ1-6
size: .
D: .

CDR3: CASQSYNSPLHF
DNA: TGTGCCAGCCAATCCTATAATTCACCCCTCCACTTT
V: TRBV3-1
J: TRBJ1-6
size: .
D: .

CDR3: CSASLLSDREVSPLHF
DNA: TGCAGTGCTAGTCTATTATCGGACAGGGAGGTGTCACCCCTCCACTTT
V: TRBV20-1
J: TRBJ1-6
size: .
D: TRBD1

CDR3: CASSQDFGEQFF
DNA: TGTGCCAGCAGCCAAGATTTTGGTGAGCAGTTCTTC
V: TRBV3-1
J: TRBJ2-1
size: few
D: .

CDR3: CASSQGGRGNEQFF
DNA: TGTGCCAGCAGCCAAGGGGGGCGCGGGAATGAGCAGTTCTTC
V: TRBV3-1
J: TRBJ2-1
size: many
D: .

CDR3: CAIRDSGGELFF
DNA: TGTGCCATCAGGGACAGCGGCGGGGAGCTGTTTTTT
V: TRBV10-3
J: TRBJ2-2
size: few
D: .

CDR3: CASSFPGNSYEQYF
DNA: TGTGCCAGCAGCTTCCCAGGAAACTCCTACGAGCAGTACTTC
V: TRBV5-6
J: TRBJ2-7
size: .
D: .

CDR3: CASSRIWGNQPQHF
DNA: TGTGCCAGCAGCCGAATCTGGGGCAATCAGCCCCAGCATTTT
V: TRBV7-8
J: TRBJ1-5
size: few
D: .

CDR3: CASSLLGDPYNEQFF
DNA: TGTGCCAGCAGTTTGCTGGGTGATCCCTACAATGAGCAGTTCTTC
V: TRBV12-3/TRBV12-4
J: TRBJ2-1
size: .
D: .

CDR3: CASSFTNYGYTF
DNA: TGTGCCAGCAGCTTTACAAACTATGGCTACACCTTC
V: TRBV7-9
J: TRBJ1-2
size: .
D: .

CDR3: CSAVQGAGYGYTF
DNA: TGCAGCGCCGTACAGGGGGCCGGCTATGGCTACACCTTC
V: TRBV29-1
J: TRBJ1-2
size: .
D: TRBD1

CDR3: CASSRGGSNYNEQFF
DNA: TGCGCCAGCAGCCGCGGGGGTTCCAACTACAATGAGCAGTTCTTC
V: TRBV4-1
J: TRBJ2-1
size: few
D: TRBD2

CDR3: CASSFGGSSSYNEQFF
DNA: TGTGCCAGCAGCTTTGGGGGTAGTTCCTCCTACAATGAGCAGTTCTTC
V: TRBV7-2
J: TRBJ2-1
size: .
D: .

CDR3: CAIGTNYEQYF
DNA: TGTGCCATTGGGACTAACTACGAGCAGTACTTC
V: TRBV10-3
J: TRBJ2-7
size: .
D: TRBD2

CDR3: CAISQDTAYEQYF
DNA: TGTGCCATCAGTCAGGACACTGCCTACGAGCAGTACTTC
V: TRBV10-3
J: TRBJ2-7
size: .
D: .

CDR3: CASSYSDYGYTF
DNA: TGTGCCAGCAGTTACTCGGACTATGGCTACACCTTC
V: TRBV6-6
J: TRBJ1-2
size: many
D: .

CDR3: CASSQVTRTSTDTQYF
DNA: TGTGCCAGCAGCCAAGTAACTAGGACGAGCACAGATACGCAGTATTTT
V: TRBV3-1
J: TRBJ2-3
size: .
D: .

CDR3: CAINMKQGARETQYF
DNA: TGTGCCATCAACATGAAACAGGGGGCTAGGGAGACCCAGTACTTC
V: TRBV10-3
J: TRBJ2-5
size: few
D: TRBD1

CDR3: CASSFGPGLAGVADTQYF
DNA: TGTGCCAGCAGCTTCGGTCCGGGACTAGCGGGAGTTGCAGATACGCAGTATTTT
V: TRBV11-1
J: TRBJ2-3
size: .
D: TRBD2

CDR3: CASSLVQAYNSPLHF
DNA: TGTGCCAGCAGCTTAGTTCAGGCCTATAATTCACCCCTCCACTTT
V: TRBV7-2
J: TRBJ1-6
size: few
D: .

CDR3: CASSAGVATGNQPQHF
DNA: TGTGCCAGTAGTGCCGGGGTGGCGACCGGGAATCAGCCCCAGCATTTT
V: TRBV19
J: TRBJ1-5
size: .
D: .

CDR3: CASSSLGGNQPQHF
DNA: TGTGCCAGCAGTTCTCTGGGAGGCAATCAGCCCCAGCATTTT
V: TRBV12-3/TRBV12-4
J: TRBJ1-5
size: many
D: .

CDR3: CASSVQASTDTQYF
DNA: TGTGCCAGCAGCGTTCAGGCTAGCACAGATACGCAGTATTTT
V: TRBV9
J: TRBJ2-3
size: .
D: .

CDR3: CASSPGTGSRKTQYF
DNA: TGCGCCAGCAGCCCCGGGACAGGGAGTCGTAAGACCCAGTACTTC
V: TRBV10-1
J: TRBJ2-5
size: .
D: TRBD1

CDR3: CASSFRRTYEQYF
DNA: TGTGCCAGCAGTTTTCGCAGAACCTACGAGCAGTACTTC
V: TRBV28
J: TRBJ2-7
size: few
D: .

CDR3: CASTHSWGSGYTF
DNA: TGTGCCAGCACACATTCGTGGGGATCTGGCTACACCTTC
V: TRBV6-2/TRBV6-3
J: TRBJ1-2
size: many
D: .

CDR3: CAISEFEVNSKQFF
DNA: TGTGCCATCAGTGAGTTTGAGGTCAACAGCAAGCAGTTCTTC
V: TRBV10-3
J: TRBJ2-1
size: .
D: .

CDR3: CASSLTSGAGSYEQYF
DNA: TGTGCCAGCAGCTTAACCTCGGGGGCTGGGTCCTACGAGCAGTACTTC
V: TRBV7-2
J: TRBJ2-7
size: .
D: .

CDR3: CASSLWGGAGEAFF
DNA: TGTGCCAGCAGTTTATGGGGAGGGGCGGGTGAAGCTTTCTTT
V: TRBV27
J: TRBJ1-1
size: many
D: .

CDR3: CASSFGRGTEAFF
DNA: TGTGCCAGCAGCTTCGGCAGGGGCACTGAAGCTTTCTTT
V: TRBV7-7
J: TRBJ1-1
size: .
D: .

CDR3: CATRDRGGRNEKLFF
DNA: TGTGCCACCCGGGACAGGGGAGGTAGAAACGAAAAACTGTTTTTT
V: TRBV25-1
J: TRBJ1-4
size: many
D: TRBD1

CDR3: CASSELGATYNSPLHF
DNA: TGCGCCAGCAGTGAGCTGGGGGCCACCTATAATTCACCCCTCCACTTT
V: TRBV10-2
J: TRBJ1-6
size: few
D: .

CDR3: CASSSSGTPGSQHF
DNA: TGTGCCAGCAGTTCCTCCGGGACACCTGGGTCCCAGCATTTT
V: TRBV6-5
J: TRBJ1-5
size: .
D: .